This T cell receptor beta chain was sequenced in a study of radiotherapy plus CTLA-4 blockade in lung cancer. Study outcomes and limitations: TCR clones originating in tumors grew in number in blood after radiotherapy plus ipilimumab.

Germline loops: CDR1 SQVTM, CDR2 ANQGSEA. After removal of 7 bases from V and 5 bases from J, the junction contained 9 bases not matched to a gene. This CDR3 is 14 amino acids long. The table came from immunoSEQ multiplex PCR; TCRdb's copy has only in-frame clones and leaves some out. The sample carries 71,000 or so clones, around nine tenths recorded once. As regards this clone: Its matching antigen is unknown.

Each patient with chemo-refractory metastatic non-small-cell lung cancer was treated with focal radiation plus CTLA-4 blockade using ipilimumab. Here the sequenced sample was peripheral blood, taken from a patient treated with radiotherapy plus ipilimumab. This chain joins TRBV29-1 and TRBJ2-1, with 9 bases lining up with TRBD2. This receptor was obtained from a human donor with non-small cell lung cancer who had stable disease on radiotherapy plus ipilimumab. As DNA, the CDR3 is TGCAGCGCCGTAGCGGGAGCGGGGCACAATGAGCAGTTCTTC. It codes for CSAVAGAGHNEQFF.